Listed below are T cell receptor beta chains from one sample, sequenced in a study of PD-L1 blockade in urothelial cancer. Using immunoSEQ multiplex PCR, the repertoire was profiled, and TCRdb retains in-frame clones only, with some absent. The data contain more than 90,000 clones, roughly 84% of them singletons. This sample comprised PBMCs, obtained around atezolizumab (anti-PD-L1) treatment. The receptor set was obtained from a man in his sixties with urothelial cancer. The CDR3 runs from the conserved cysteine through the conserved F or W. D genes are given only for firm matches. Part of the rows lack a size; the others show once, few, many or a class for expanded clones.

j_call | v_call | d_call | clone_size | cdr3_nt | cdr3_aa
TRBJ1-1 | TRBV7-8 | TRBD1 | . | TGTGCCAGCAGCGCTGACAGGGCCGCGAACACTGAAGCTTTCTTT | CASSADRAANTEAFF
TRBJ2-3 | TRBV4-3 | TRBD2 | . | TGCGCCAGCAGCCAACCTAGCGGGGGCCACACAGATACGCAGTATTTT | CASSQPSGGHTDTQYF
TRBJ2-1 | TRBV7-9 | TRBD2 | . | TGTGCCACGGGACTAGCTTTACTCTCTGAGCAGTTCTTC | CATGLALLSEQFF
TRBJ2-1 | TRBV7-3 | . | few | TGTGCCAGCAGCTTAGCAGGGGGGCCTCAGGAGCAGTTCTTC | CASSLAGGPQEQFF
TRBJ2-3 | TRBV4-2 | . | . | TGTGCCAGCAGCCTCACGGGCGGGGCGGACACAGATACGCAGTATTTT | CASSLTGGADTDTQYF
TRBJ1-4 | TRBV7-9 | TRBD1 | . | TGTGCCAGCAGCTTGGAGACAGGGAATGAAAAACTGTTTTTT | CASSLETGNEKLFF
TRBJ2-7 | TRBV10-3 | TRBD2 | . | TGTGCCATCAGTGAGCCGGGGGGGGCAGGGACAAAAAGCTACGAGCAGTACTTC | CAISEPGGAGTKSYEQYF
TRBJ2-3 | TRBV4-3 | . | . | TGCGCCAGCAGCCTAGGACACACAGATACGCAGTATTTT | CASSLGHTDTQYF
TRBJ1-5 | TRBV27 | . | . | TGTGCCAGCAGTTTTCCCGGTGGGCCCCAGCATTTT | CASSFPGGPQHF
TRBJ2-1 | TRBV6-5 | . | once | TGTGCCAGCAGTTCCGCAGGCCGCATCTACAATGAGCAGTTCTTC | CASSSAGRIYNEQFF
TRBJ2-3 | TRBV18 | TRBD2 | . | TGTGCCAGCTCACCGGGCCTAGCGGGAGTCACAGATACGCAGTATTTT | CASSPGLAGVTDTQYF
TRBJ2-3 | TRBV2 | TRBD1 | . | TGTGCCAGCAGAAGGGGGGACAGGGGGGGGACGCAGTATTTT | CASRRGDRGGTQYF
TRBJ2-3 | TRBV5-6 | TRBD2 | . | TGTGCCAGCAGCCTCCCCGGACTAGCGGGGGGCACGGGGGATACGCAGTATTTT | CASSLPGLAGGTGDTQYF
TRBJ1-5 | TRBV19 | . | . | TGTGCCAGTAGTAAACCCACAGGGAGTAGCAATCAGCCCCAGCATTTT | CASSKPTGSSNQPQHF
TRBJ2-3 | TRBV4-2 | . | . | TGTGCCAGCAGCCAAGAGGACAGCGGAGATACGCAGTATTTT | CASSQEDSGDTQYF
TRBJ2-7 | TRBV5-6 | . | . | TGTGCCAGCAGCCCTTATGGGCAGGGGCGCTTTTACGAGCAGTACTTC | CASSPYGQGRFYEQYF
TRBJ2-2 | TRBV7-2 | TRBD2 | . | TGTGCCAGCAGCTTGCTTAGCGGGAGTTTTAGCACCGGGGAGCTGTTTTTT | CASSLLSGSFSTGELFF
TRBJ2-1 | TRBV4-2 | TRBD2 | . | TGTGCCAGCACTAGCGGGAGTCCCCCCTACAATGAGCAGTTCTTC | CASTSGSPPYNEQFF
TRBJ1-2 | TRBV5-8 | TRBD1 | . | TGTGCCAGCAGCTTGGCCCCGGGACAGGGCTTTTGGTGGGGCTACACCTTC | CASSLAPGQGFWWGYTF
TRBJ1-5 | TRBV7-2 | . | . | TGTGCCAGCAGCGACATGAGGGGGACCGCGCAGCCCCAGCATTTT | CASSDMRGTAQPQHF
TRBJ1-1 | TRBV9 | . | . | TGTGCCAGCAGCGTAACAGGACGGGAAGCTTTCTTT | CASSVTGREAFF
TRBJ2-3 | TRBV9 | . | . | TGTGCCAGCAGCGTAGCCCAAATCGGGACAGATACGCAGTATTTT | CASSVAQIGTDTQYF